The 29 T cell receptor beta chains below were found in one sample sequenced in a study of tumor-infiltrating lymphocytes in primary liver carcinoma. Researchers drew blood RNA from unsorted whole blood and extracted germline DNA as well. cDNA specific to TCR beta was made from approximately 0.55 ug of total RNA, with a constant-region primer employed for priming. TCR beta libraries came from three nested multiplex PCR rounds using slightly modified ARM-PCR. A C-beta reverse primer and TRBV1-TRBV30 forward primers served in each of the first two PCR rounds, at 9 to 11 cycles apiece. TCRdb re-analysed the multiplex PCR reads in MiXCR, keeping a single row per CDR3 protein. The data hold about 310,000 distinct CDR3 sequences, with roughly three fifths observed a single time. Sequenced material: peripheral blood. The receptors derive from a woman younger than 45 with primary liver carcinoma and hepatitis B virus infection.

V gene TRBV10-3 combines with J gene TRBJ2-5; unclear D gene. V lost 7 bases, J lost 1 base, and 1 base lay in between. The CDR3 length is 10 residues. Germline lookup yields CDR1 ENHRY and CDR2 SYGVKD. CDR3 sequence: CAIIQETQYF. The CDR3 nucleotides are TGTGCCATCATCCAAGAGACCCAGTACTTC.

J is TRBJ2-7 and V is TRBV12-3 or TRBV12-4; D may be TRBD1 or TRBD2 (6 bases each). This CDR3 spans 15 amino acids. V lost 0 bases and J 4 bases, leaving 13 bases between the germline ends. CDR3 nucleotides: TGTGCCAGCAGTTTAGCGGGGGCAGGACTATACGAGCAGTACTTC. Its translation: CASSLAGAGLYEQYF.

As regards this clonotype: This may be a read error: a much more frequent sequence differs by one nucleotide. The chain recombines TRBV12-3 or TRBV12-4 with TRBJ2-1, with 11 bases that match TRBD2. This CDR3 region has 15 residues. The CDR3 region is CASSPPSGRPSGQSF. DNA for the CDR3: TGTGCCAGCAGTCCACCTAGCGGGAGGCCTTCGGGGCAGTCCTTC.

The J gene is TRBJ2-1, the V gene TRBV28; no clear D. In germline, CDR1 is MDHEN, CDR2 SYDVKM. The V end lost 4 bases, the J end lost 7 bases, and 8 bases lay between the germline ends. The CDR3 is 12 amino acids. As DNA, the CDR3 is TGTGCCAGCAGTTCTATGCGGAATGAGCAGTTCTTC. Amino acid sequence: CASSSMRNEQFF.

A word on this clonotype: One junction end does not reproduce the germline sequence, and a read error may be involved. The V gene is TRBV7-8, the J gene TRBJ1-5, with TRBD1 matching over 7 bases. The CDR3 sequence is 16 residues long. Germline-derived CDR1 and CDR2 are SGHVS and FQNEAQ. The CDR3 DNA follows: TGTACCAGCAGCTTCTTAGGGGGCCTAAGCAATCAGCCCCAGCATTTT. Residues: CTSSFLGGLSNQPQHF.

Comment on this clonotype: This may be a read error: a much more frequent sequence differs by one nucleotide. The rearrangement uses TRBV12-3 or TRBV12-4 and TRBJ2-7, with D perhaps TRBD1 or TRBD2 (5 bases each). The CDR3 is 14 residues long. The CDR3: CASSRGETSSEQYF. For the CDR3, the DNA is TGTGCCAGCAGTCGAGGGGAGACCTCCTCCGAGCAGTACTTC.

Of note for this clonotype: A read error is possible here, since a much larger clone lies one base away. The gene calls are TRBV12-3 or TRBV12-4 and TRBJ2-1, with TRBD2 identical over 8 bases. The CDR3 loop spans 16 amino acids. V lost 1 base and J lost 4; bases outside the gene matches: 6. CDR3 amino acids: CASSLDQREQYNEQFF. In DNA form, the CDR3 reads TGTGCCAGCAGTTTAGATCAGCGGGAGCAGTACAATGAGCAGTTCTTC.

This clonotype appeared many times. The chain employs TRBV6-1 and TRBJ2-7, with D possibly TRBD2 on 6 matching bases. Germline CDR1 reads MNHNS; CDR2 reads SASEGT. The CDR3 extends over 16 amino acids. V lost 7 bases and J 3 bases, leaving 22 bases between the germline ends. The CDR3 loop is CASTPQGMEGGYEQYF. The DNA of the CDR3 is TGTGCCAGCACTCCCCAAGGAATGGAGGGCGGCTACGAGCAGTACTTC.

In regard to this clonotype: A much larger clone lies one base from this, so it may be a read error. The chain recombines TRBV7-8 with TRBJ2-7; the D gene is possibly TRBD2 (5 bases). CDR3 length: 11 amino acids. Per germline, CDR1 SGHVS and CDR2 FQNEAQ. The CDR3 DNA reads TGTGCCAGCAGCGACTACTACGAGCGGTACTTC. Its translation is CASSDYYERYF.

The V gene is TRBV11-2, the J gene TRBJ2-7; the match to TRBD2 covers 8 bases. The CDR3 contains 14 residues. After removal of 6 bases from V and 3 bases from J, the junction contained 7 bases not matched to a gene. CDR1 and CDR2 (germline): SGHAT, FQNNGV. In DNA form, the CDR3 reads TGTGCCAGCAGTTTAATAAGCGGGAGCTACGAGCAGTACTTC. Translated, it gives CASSLISGSYEQYF.

Comments on this clonotype: A much larger clone lies a single base off, so this may be a read error. J is TRBJ1-2 and V is TRBV29-1, with 7 bases lining up with TRBD1. From germline, CDR1 is SQVTM and CDR2 ANQGSEA. The CDR3 length is 14 residues. The CDR3 bases are TGCAGAGTTGGGAAGGGGGCGTCGGGTTATGGCTACACCTTC. Translated, it gives CRVGKGASGYGYTF.

About this clonotype itself: A read error may produce the germline difference seen at one junction end. This chain links TRBV11-2 with TRBJ2-7; D is undetermined. The CDR3 has 13 amino acids. Germline V CDR1 and CDR2: SGHAT, FQNNGV. DNA for the CDR3: TGTGCCAGGAGCTTAGAAGGACCTTACGAGCAGTACTTC. Encoded protein: CARSLEGPYEQYF.

Details on this clonotype: A junction end diverges from the germline sequence, so it may reflect a read error. V is TRBV6-2 or TRBV6-3 and J is TRBJ2-1; 9 positions match TRBD1. The CDR3 has 17 residues. The germline gives CDR1 MNHEY, CDR2 SVGEGT. The CDR3 region is CASRDQTGTGSHNERFF. In DNA, the CDR3 is TGTGCCAGCAGAGACCAGACCGGGACAGGGTCCCACAATGAGCGGTTCTTC.

V gene TRBV12-3 or TRBV12-4 combines with J gene TRBJ1-2; 8 nucleotides agree with TRBD1. Trimming took 5 bases from V and 0 from J; bases not matched to a gene: 8. The CDR3 contains 16 residues. As DNA, the CDR3 is TGTGCCAGCAGTACCGGGACAGGCAAAGCTAACTATGGCTACACCTTC. It is translated as CASSTGTGKANYGYTF.

To note about this clonotype: A read error may produce the germline difference seen at one junction end. The chain joins TRBV12-3 or TRBV12-4 to TRBJ2-6; possible D gene TRBD2, 5 bases. This CDR3 has 13 amino acids. The CDR3 loop is CASGFSGTNVLTF. For the CDR3, the DNA is TGTGCCAGCGGTTTTTCCGGGACCAACGTCCTGACTTTC.

A single count supports this clonotype. The germline gene is not matched at one end of the junction; a read error may be the cause. The rearrangement joins TRBV6-6 to TRBJ1-6; D may be TRBD1 (5 bases). The CDR3 length is 14 residues. Germline V gene sequence: CDR1 MNHNY, CDR2 SVGAGI (reference sequence). As DNA, the CDR3 is TGTGCCAGCAGTTTCGGGGGAAAGAGTTCACTCCTCCACTTT. The encoded protein is CASSFGGKSSLLHF.

This clonotype was recorded many times. V usage is TRBV4-2 and J usage is TRBJ2-1; 7 bases fit TRBD2. This CDR3 is 17 amino acids long. The junction had 11 bases not matched to a gene; V was cut back by 0 bases and J by 6 bases. Germline-derived CDR1 and CDR2 are LGHNA and YNFKEQ. The CDR3 protein is CASSQEGPWGRANEQFF. The CDR3 region has the DNA TGTGCCAGCAGCCAAGAGGGACCTTGGGGGAGGGCCAATGAGCAGTTCTTC.

As to this clonotype: With a much larger clone just one base away, this may be a read error. J is TRBJ2-2 and V is TRBV5-5; 9 bases agree with TRBD1. Germline V gene lookup returns CDR1 SGHKS and CDR2 YYEKEE (reference sequence). The CDR3 is made up of 17 amino acids. The CDR3 here is CASSLLRDRANTWELFF. CDR3 bases: TGTGCCAGCAGCTTGCTCCGGGACAGGGCGAACACCTGGGAGCTGTTTTTT.

V gene TRBV11-3 combines with J gene TRBJ2-1; 12 positions agree with TRBD2. The CDR3 spans 17 residues. Trimming cost V 4 bases and J 6 bases; bases outside gene matches: 10. Germline V gene lookup returns CDR1 SGHNT and CDR2 YENEEA. CDR3 in DNA: TGTGCCAGCAGCTCAGGCCTACTAGCGGGAGGCCGCAATGAGCAGTTCTTC. It yields the protein CASSSGLLAGGRNEQFF. The full variable domain, its missing parts supplied by reference TRBV11-3 and TRBJ2-1, is EAGVVQSPRYKIIEKKQPVAFWCNPISGHNTLYWYLQNLGQGPELLIRYENEEAVDDSQLPKDRFSAERLKGVDSTLKIQPAELGDSAVYLCASSSGLLAGGRNEQFFGPGTRLTVL.

The CDR3, as DNA: TGCGCCAGCAGCCAGGCCGGTAGGGGGCCGAATTATGGCTACACCTTC. This gives the protein CASSQAGRGPNYGYTF. The chain links TRBV4-1 to TRBJ1-2, with TRBD1 matching over 7 bases. The CDR3 sequence is 16 residues long. CDR1 and CDR2 from the germline V gene are MGHRA and YSYEKL. The V segment lost 3 bases and the J segment 5 bases; nucleotides outside the gene matches: 12.

Regarding this clonotype: Being one base from a much bigger clone, this may be a read error. The chain joins TRBV11-2 to TRBJ2-2, with 10 bases lining up with TRBD1. The CDR3 has 15 amino acids. V shed 3 bases, J shed 5 bases, and the junction held 3 bases outside the gene matches. Germline V gene data show CDR1 as SGHAT and CDR2 as FQNNGV. The CDR3 is CASSFLDRGTGELFF. CDR3 DNA: TGTGCCAGCAGCTTCCTGGACAGGGGGACCGGGGAGCTGTTTTTT.

About this clonotype: This sequence may be a read error, since a much larger clone differs from it by one base. The rearrangement links TRBV5-6 to TRBJ1-5; D may be TRBD1 (6 bases). CDR1 is SGHDT, CDR2 YYEEEE, per germline. This CDR3 has 15 residues. In DNA, the CDR3 is TGTACCAGCAGCCAGGGGTTCCGAGGTAATCAGCCCCAGCATTTT. This encodes CTSSQGFRGNQPQHF.

The V gene is TRBV21-1, the J gene TRBJ2-1; the D call TRBD2 from the table was never checked on the DNA. TRBV21-1 constitutes a pseudogene. The CDR3 length is 18 residues. The CDR3 spells CASSKVIAGGPSRLEQFF. The CDR3 DNA reads as TGTGCCAGCAGCAAAGTGATAGCGGGAGGCCCCTCTCGTCTAGAGCAGTTCTTC.

Only a few counts were recorded for this clonotype. The chain couples TRBV12-5 to TRBJ1-1; possibly TRBD1 for D (6 bases). In germline, CDR1 is LGHNT, CDR2 FRNRAP. V was cut by 5 bases and J by 6 bases, with 13 bases left in between. The CDR3 runs to 13 residues. The CDR3 nucleotides read TGTGCTAGTGGTCACAGGGTTGGGGCTGAAGCTTTCTTT. Amino acids: CASGHRVGAEAFF.

With respect to this clonotype: This may arise from a read error, as a much more abundant clone is one base away. V and J are TRBV29-1 and TRBJ2-1; D may be TRBD1 or TRBD2 (5 bases each). Germline CDR1 reads SQVTM; CDR2 reads ANQGSEA. This CDR3 spans 11 amino acids. Trimming pared 6 bases from V and 15 bases from J, leaving 18 bases between. For the CDR3, the DNA is TGCAGCGTCCTATTCCAGGGAGTAACGTTCTTC. Translated, it gives CSVLFQGVTFF.

On this clonotype itself: Mismatch with germline at one junction end may stem from a read error. The V gene is TRBV5-4, the J gene TRBJ2-2; maybe TRBD2 (6 bases). Germline assignment: CDR1 SGHNT and CDR2 YYREEE (reference sequence). This CDR3 is built from 13 residues. In DNA, the CDR3 is TGTGCCAGCAGCTTGGGCTGGGGCGGGGAGCTGTTATTT. This translates into CASSLGWGGELLF.

The chain is built from TRBV7-9 and TRBJ2-1; no definite D call. The CDR3 is made up of 13 amino acids. The germline gives CDR1 SEHNR, CDR2 FQNEAQ (reference sequence). With 0 bases removed from V and 9 bases from J, the gap between germline ends came to 9 bases. The CDR3 loop is CASSLAPVAEQFF. The CDR3 bases are TGTGCCAGCAGCTTAGCGCCGGTTGCTGAGCAGTTCTTC.

On this clonotype itself: Germline and junction disagree at one end, which may indicate a read error. The gene calls are TRBV30 and TRBJ2-5; D is ambiguous. The germline V gene has CDR1 GTSNPN and CDR2 SVGIG (reference sequence). There are 13 residues in the CDR3. CDR3 sequence (DNA): TGTGCCTGGAGTGTTTCCGAGCGAGAGGCCCAGTACTTC. Translating gives CAWSVSEREAQYF.

The V and J genes are TRBV11-1 and TRBJ2-1; 10 positions match TRBD1. With V trimmed by 5 bases and J by 14 bases, 9 bases remained unmatched. CDR1 and CDR2 (germline): SGHAT, FQDESV (reference sequence). The CDR3 extends over 13 amino acids. CDR3: CASSPTGTGEEFF. The CDR3 DNA reads TGTGCCAGCAGCCCGACAGGGACAGGGGAAGAGTTCTTC.